This entry features one TCR beta chain sequence. The length of the CDR3 is 14 residues. V was trimmed by 0 bases and J by 1 base, leaving 7 bases between them. From germline, CDR1 is SGHDT and CDR2 YYEEEE. The data belong to a study of cytomegalovirus exposure and HLA in healthy donors. Healthy individuals who donated bone marrow served as the donors. This donor's CMV serostatus is unrecorded. PCR amplification relied on 60 Vbeta primers (plus 13 Jbeta primers). The method was immunoSEQ multiplex PCR; TCRdb's version includes in-frame clones alone and lacks a portion of them. The table has approximately 130,000 clones, roughly 69% seen once.

Sequenced material: PBMCs. The V call is TRBV5-6, the J call TRBJ1-2, with a tentative D call TRBD1 (6 bases). The source is a human donor in good health. The CDR3 here is CASSLEDSNYGYTF. In DNA, the CDR3 is TGTGCCAGCAGCTTGGAGGACAGTAACTATGGCTACACCTTC.